Given below is one T cell receptor beta chain in context. The data are from a study of blood T cell repertoires in COVID-19. At the level of the study: Acute and convalescent COVID-19 samples came from the United States, Italy and Spain. Sample material is recorded as cDNA or gDNA derived from T cells, B-cell-depleted T cells, or PBMCs.

As handled by the study authors: Reference gene primer amplification gave estimated nucleated cell counts. Sequencing used immunoSEQ multiplex PCR; TCRdb keeps in-frame clones, though not all of them. That table gives V, J and clone size, and the DNA gave D and trimming. The table records fewer than 400,000 clones, about 90% of them present only once. The CDR3 contains 12 residues. Germline CDR1 is MNHEY and CDR2 is SVGAGI. Trimming took 4 bases from V and 6 from J; bases not matched to a gene: 1. Recovered status applied to Cohort 3 donors who had two consecutive negative PCRs. It also applied to those with clearance or with symptom resolution.

The rearrangement joins TRBV6-5 to TRBJ2-7; 9 bases agree with TRBD1. Specimen: PBMCs or T cells enriched from blood (not recorded which). The clonotype was recovered from a woman in her 30s who had recovered from COVID-19. For the CDR3, the DNA is TGTGCCAGCAGTTTGGGACAGGGCGAGCAGTACTTC. Residues: CASSLGQGEQYF.